Below, 12 T cell receptor beta chains from the same sample are listed, as sequenced in a study of identical twins. Using its own MiXCR run on the 5' RACE reads, TCRdb lists one record per CDR3 protein. The repertoire holds hundreds of thousands of distinct CDR3 sequences, with approximately 18% as singletons. These records were also assigned to another study, of T cells expressing NK-cell markers.

Sequencing was performed on PBMCs. Every receptor here comes from a woman under 30 in good health.

The V and J genes are TRBV5-1 and TRBJ2-5, with D maybe TRBD1 (5 bases). V lost 7 bases, J lost 5 bases, and 18 bases lay in between. CDR1 SGHRS and CDR2 YFSETQ come from the germline V gene. This CDR3 contains 14 residues. The CDR3 nucleotides are TGCGCCAGCTGCGTTGTAGGGGTTGAGGAGACCCAGTACTTC. Protein sequence: CASCVVGVEETQYF. The complete variable domain, with remaining parts taken from reference TRBV5-1 and TRBJ2-5, reads KAGVTQTPRYLIKTRGQQVTLSCSPISGHRSVSWYQQTPGQGLQFLFEYFSETQRNKGNFPGRFSGRQFSNSRSEMNVSTLELGDSALYLCASCVVGVEETQYFGPGTRLLVL.

This clonotype was detected a few times. The chain is built from TRBV29-1 and TRBJ2-3, with D perhaps matching TRBD2 (7 bases). Germline CDR1 SQVTM, CDR2 ANQGSEA. The CDR3 has 13 residues. The V end lost 6 bases, the J end lost 2 bases, and 12 bases lay between the germline ends. CDR3 DNA: TGCAGCGTCGGGGGGCCGATCACAGATACGCAGTATTTT. Encoded protein: CSVGGPITDTQYF.

Worth noting for this clonotype: The junction departs from germline at one end; a sequencing error may be responsible. The chain is built from TRBV20-1 and TRBJ2-7, with TRBD1 identical over 11 bases. CDR3 size: 13 residues. Germline CDR1 is DFQATT and CDR2 is SNEGSKA (reference sequence). DNA for the CDR3: TGCAGTGCGAGAGGACAGGGGGCGGGAGAGCAGTACTTC. This codes for CSARGQGAGEQYF.

The gene calls are TRBV14 and TRBJ2-2; 16 nucleotides agree with TRBD2. CDR1 is SGHDN, CDR2 FVKESK, per germline. CDR3 length: 17 amino acids. The trim removed 4 bases at V and 6 bases at J, leaving 5 bases unmatched. The CDR3 nucleotides are TGTGCCAGCAGCCCCGGGACTAGCGGGAGGGCCGCCGGGGAGCTGTTTTTT. This translates into CASSPGTSGRAAGELFF. The full variable domain, rest sourced from reference TRBV14 and TRBJ2-2, is EAGVTQFPSHSVIEKGQTVTLRCDPISGHDNLYWYRRVMGKEIKFLLHFVKESKQDESGMPNNRFLAERTGGTYSTLKVQPAELEDSGVYFCASSPGTSGRAAGELFFGEGSRLTVL.

Only a few counts were recorded for this clonotype. V is TRBV6-1 and J is TRBJ2-1; perhaps TRBD2 as D (6 bases). Germline loops: CDR1 MNHNS, CDR2 SASEGT. The length of the CDR3 is 16 residues. Deletions cut 6 bases from V and 6 bases from J, with 21 bases between. Here the CDR3 reads CASSPSPGDTLNEQFF. CDR3 nucleotide sequence: TGTGCCAGCAGCCCCTCGCCGGGAGATACTCTCAATGAGCAGTTCTTC.

In its sample, this clonotype was seen a few times. The CDR3 loop reads CASSLDSGGPQVGQYF. For the CDR3, the DNA is TGTGCCAGCAGTTTAGATAGCGGGGGGCCCCAGGTCGGGCAGTACTTC. This sequence joins TRBV12-3 or TRBV12-4 and TRBJ2-7, with 10 positions matching TRBD2. The CDR3 runs 16 residues. V lost 1 base, J lost 9 bases, and 12 bases stayed unmatched.

This clonotype was observed a few times. The J gene is TRBJ2-5, the V gene TRBV29-1, with D unclear. The ends were cut back, 1 base at V and 0 bases at J, with 3 bases in the middle. CDR1 is SQVTM, CDR2 ANQGSEA, per germline. CDR3 length: 12 amino acids. In DNA, the CDR3 is TGCAGCGTTGAAGCCAACCAAGAGACCCAGTACTTC. This translates into CSVEANQETQYF.

This clonotype appeared a few times. CDR3 nucleotides: TGTGCCAGCAGCTTACAGCGGCGGGGGAATGAGCAGTTCTTC. It yields the protein CASSLQRRGNEQFF. This chain joins TRBV11-2 and TRBJ2-1; 7 nucleotides line up with TRBD2. The CDR3 runs to 14 residues. Germline CDR1 reads SGHAT; CDR2 reads FQNNGV. V gave up 2 bases and J gave up 7 bases; unmatched junction bases: 5.

This chain connects TRBV7-9 to TRBJ2-7; 7 positions agree with TRBD2. The CDR3 is made up of 13 amino acids. The junction had 7 bases not matched to a gene; V was cut back by 5 bases and J by 6 bases. CDR1 and CDR2 (germline): SEHNR, FQNEAQ (reference sequence). The CDR3 DNA follows: TGTGCCAGCAGCCTTGAGGGAGGGGCCGAGCAGTACTTC. Residues: CASSLEGGAEQYF.

The V call is TRBV20-1, the J call TRBJ1-5; no clear D. CDR1 is DFQATT and CDR2 is SNEGSKA in the germline V gene (reference sequence). The V end lost 3 bases, the J end lost 0 bases, and 12 bases lay between the germline ends. CDR3 length: 15 amino acids. CDR3 in amino acids: CSASGDSYSNQPQHF. CDR3 nucleotide sequence: TGCAGTGCTAGTGGAGATTCATATAGCAATCAGCCCCAGCATTTT.

The chain recombines TRBV7-9 with TRBJ2-1, with D possibly TRBD2 on 6 matching bases. The CDR3 has 15 residues. Trimming removed 5 bases from V and 3 bases from J, with 14 bases in between. From germline, CDR1 is SEHNR and CDR2 FQNEAQ (reference sequence). The CDR3 coding sequence is TGTGCCAGCAGCCCCAGGTCCGGGGGCTACAATGAGCAGTTCTTC. Protein: CASSPRSGGYNEQFF.

The genes are TRBV27 and TRBJ2-1, with 7 bases that match TRBD2. Germline loops: CDR1 MNHEY, CDR2 SMNVEV (reference sequence). The CDR3 has 16 amino acids. The junction had 14 bases not matched to a gene; V was cut back by 3 bases and J by 9 bases. In nucleotides, the CDR3 is TGTGCCAGCAGTTTTTTTGGGCCTAGCGGCGCCGGTGAGCAGTTCTTC. This gives the protein CASSFFGPSGAGEQFF.